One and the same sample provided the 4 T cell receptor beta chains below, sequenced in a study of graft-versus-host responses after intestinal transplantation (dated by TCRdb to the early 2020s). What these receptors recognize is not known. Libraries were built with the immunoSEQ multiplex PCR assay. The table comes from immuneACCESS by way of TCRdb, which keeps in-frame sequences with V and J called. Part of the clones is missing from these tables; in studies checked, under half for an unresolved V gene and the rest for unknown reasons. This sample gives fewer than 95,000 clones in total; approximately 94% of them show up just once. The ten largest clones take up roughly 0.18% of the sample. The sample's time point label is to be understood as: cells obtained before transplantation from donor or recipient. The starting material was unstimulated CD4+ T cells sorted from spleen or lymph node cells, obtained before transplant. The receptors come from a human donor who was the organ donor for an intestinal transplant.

CDR3 coding DNA: TGTGCCAGCAGCTTAGCTAGCGGGGGGCGGGTAGAGACCCAGTACTTC. Translation gives CASSLASGGRVETQYF. This chain uses TRBV7-6 with TRBJ2-5; 10 bases fit TRBD2. V shed 0 bases, J shed 4 bases, and the junction held 5 bases outside the gene matches. CDR1 and CDR2 (germline): SGHVS, FNYEAQ. The CDR3 runs 16 residues.

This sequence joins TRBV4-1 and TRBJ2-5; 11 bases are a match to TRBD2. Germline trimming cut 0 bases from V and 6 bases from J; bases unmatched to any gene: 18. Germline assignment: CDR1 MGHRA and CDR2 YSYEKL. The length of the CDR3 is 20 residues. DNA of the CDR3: TGCGCCAGCAGCCAAGATTCGAATAGCGGGGGGGTGTTGATGCTAAAGACCCAGTACTTC. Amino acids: CASSQDSNSGGVLMLKTQYF.

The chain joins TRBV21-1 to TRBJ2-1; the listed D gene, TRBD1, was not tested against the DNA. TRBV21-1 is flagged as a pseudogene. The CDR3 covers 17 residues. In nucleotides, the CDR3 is TGTGCCAGCAGCAAATTGGAGACAGGGGCTCACTACAATGAGCAGTTCTTC. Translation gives CASSKLETGAHYNEQFF.

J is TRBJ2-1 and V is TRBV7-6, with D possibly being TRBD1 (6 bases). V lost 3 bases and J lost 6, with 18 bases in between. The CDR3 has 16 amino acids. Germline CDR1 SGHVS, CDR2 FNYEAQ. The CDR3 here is CASSFRGQGGFNEQFF. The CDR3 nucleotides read TGTGCCAGCAGCTTTCGGGGACAAGGAGGTTTCAATGAGCAGTTCTTC.